The clone carrying this T cell receptor (beta chain) appeared a few times. Losses at the gene ends were 5 bases for V and 4 bases for J; bases not matched to a gene: 16. The CDR3 is 18 amino acids. Germline loops: CDR1 MDHEN, CDR2 SYDVKM. Methods used by the authors: A distant-metastasis classifier for papillary thyroid cancer was built using CDR3 differences across clinicopathological groups. TCRdb reanalyzed the PCR reads with MiXCR. The V and J calls reflect TCRdb's pipeline rather than the authors' work. The table includes around 14,000 clones, 25% to 30% detected once. The sample belongs to a study of metastatic and nonmetastatic thyroid tumors. All patients reached thyroid surgery having received no treatment beforehand.

This chain uses TRBV28 with TRBJ2-7; 11 nucleotides agree with TRBD2. The receptor was derived from a female donor with papillary thyroid cancer or a benign thyroid nodule (not recorded which). Some clones in this sample may be carry-over from other donors' samples. Source material: tumor tissue. This CDR3 reads CASSGRTSGPQNFYEQYF. CDR3 bases: TGTGCCAGCAGTGGCAGGACTAGCGGGCCCCAAAACTTTTACGAGCAGTACTTC.